This T cell receptor beta chain was profiled in a study of memory CD4+ T cells and cytomegalovirus serostatus. In regard to this clone: No antigen is known for it.

Profiling relied on immunoSEQ multiplex PCR, and the TCRdb table lists in-frame clones only, not all of them. The table lists 61,000 or so clones, 80% of them singletons. Single viable CD3+CD4+CD8-CD45RO+ cells were sorted as the memory CD4+ T cells. V was pared by 3 bases and J by 6 bases, with 12 bases of the junction left unmatched. CDR3 length: 16 residues. From germline, CDR1 is KGHSH and CDR2 LQKENI. Findings of the study overall: Suggested: most of the CMV-linked TCR signature lies in CD4+ memory cells.

The chain combines TRBV18 with TRBJ1-2, with TRBD1 matching over 8 bases. The origin of this receptor is an adult in good health and CMV-seronegative. Some clones in this sample may be carry-over from other donors' samples. The sequenced sample was memory CD4+ T cells from blood. The CDR3 loop is CASSPSDRAGNHGYTF. The CDR3 nucleotides are TGTGCCAGCTCACCGTCGGACAGGGCGGGGAATCATGGCTACACCTTC.